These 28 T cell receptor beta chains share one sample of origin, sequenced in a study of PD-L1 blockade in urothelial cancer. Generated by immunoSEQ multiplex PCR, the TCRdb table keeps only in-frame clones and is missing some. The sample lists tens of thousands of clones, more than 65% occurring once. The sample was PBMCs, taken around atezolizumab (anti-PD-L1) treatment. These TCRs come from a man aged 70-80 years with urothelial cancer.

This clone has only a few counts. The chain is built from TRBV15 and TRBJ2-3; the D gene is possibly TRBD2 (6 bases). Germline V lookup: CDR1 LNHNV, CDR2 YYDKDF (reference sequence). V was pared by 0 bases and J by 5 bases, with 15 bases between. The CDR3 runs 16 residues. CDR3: CATSRDRWGGRDTQYF. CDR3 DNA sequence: TGTGCCACCAGCAGAGATCGGTGGGGAGGAAGAGATACGCAGTATTTT.

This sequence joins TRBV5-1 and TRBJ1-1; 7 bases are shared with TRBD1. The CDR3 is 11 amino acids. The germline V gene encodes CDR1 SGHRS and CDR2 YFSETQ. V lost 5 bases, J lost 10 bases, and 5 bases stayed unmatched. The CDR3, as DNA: TGCGCCAGCAGGGGGGACAGCGGAGCTTTCTTT. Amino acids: CASRGDSGAFF.

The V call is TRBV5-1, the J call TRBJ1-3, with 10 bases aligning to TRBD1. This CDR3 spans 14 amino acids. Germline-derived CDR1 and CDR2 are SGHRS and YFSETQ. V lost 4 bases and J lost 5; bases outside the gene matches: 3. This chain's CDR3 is CASSQGQGRNTIYF. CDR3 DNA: TGCGCCAGCAGCCAGGGACAGGGGAGAAACACCATATATTTT.

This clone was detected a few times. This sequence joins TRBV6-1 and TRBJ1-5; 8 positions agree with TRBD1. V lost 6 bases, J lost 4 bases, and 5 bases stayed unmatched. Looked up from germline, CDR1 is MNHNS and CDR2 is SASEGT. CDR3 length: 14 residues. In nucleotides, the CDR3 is TGTGCCAGCAGGGACAGGGCATTAAATCAGCCCCAGCATTTT. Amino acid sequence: CASRDRALNQPQHF.

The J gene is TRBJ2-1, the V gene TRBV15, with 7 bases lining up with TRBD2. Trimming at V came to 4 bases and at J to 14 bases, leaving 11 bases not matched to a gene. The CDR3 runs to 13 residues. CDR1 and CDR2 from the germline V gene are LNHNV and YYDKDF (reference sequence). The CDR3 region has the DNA TGTGCCACCAGCAACTACCCTGGGACTAATAAGTTCTTC. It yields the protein CATSNYPGTNKFF.

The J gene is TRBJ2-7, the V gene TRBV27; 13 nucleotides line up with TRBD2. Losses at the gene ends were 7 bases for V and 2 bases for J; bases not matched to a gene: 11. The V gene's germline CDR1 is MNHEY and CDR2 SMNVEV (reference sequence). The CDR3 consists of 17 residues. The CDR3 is CASTRKRGLAGPYEQYF. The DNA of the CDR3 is TGTGCCAGCACCAGAAAGAGGGGACTAGCGGGACCCTACGAGCAGTACTTC.

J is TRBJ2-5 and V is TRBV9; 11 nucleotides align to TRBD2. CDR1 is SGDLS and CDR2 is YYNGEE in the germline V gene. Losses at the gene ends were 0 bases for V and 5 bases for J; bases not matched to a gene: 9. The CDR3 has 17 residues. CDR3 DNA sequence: TGTGCCAGCAGCGTAGGAGGGATAGCGGGAGGGGTTGAGACCCAGTACTTC. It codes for CASSVGGIAGGVETQYF.

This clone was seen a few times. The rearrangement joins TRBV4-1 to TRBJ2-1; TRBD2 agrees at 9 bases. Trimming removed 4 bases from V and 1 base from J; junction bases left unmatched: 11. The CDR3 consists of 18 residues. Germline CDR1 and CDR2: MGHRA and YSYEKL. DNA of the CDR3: TGCGCCAGCAGCCTGGTTCGGGAGCGGGAGGTTTCCTACAATGAGCAGTTCTTC. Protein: CASSLVREREVSYNEQFF.

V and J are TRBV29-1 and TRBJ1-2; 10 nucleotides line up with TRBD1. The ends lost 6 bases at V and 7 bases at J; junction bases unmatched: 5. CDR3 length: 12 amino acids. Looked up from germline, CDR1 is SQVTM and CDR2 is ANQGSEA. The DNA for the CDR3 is TGCAGCGTCCGACAGGGGGCTGGTGGCTACACCTTC. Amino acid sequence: CSVRQGAGGYTF.

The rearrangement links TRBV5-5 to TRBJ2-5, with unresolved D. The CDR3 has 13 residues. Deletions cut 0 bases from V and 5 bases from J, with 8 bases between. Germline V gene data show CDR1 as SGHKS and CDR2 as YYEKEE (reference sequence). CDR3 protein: CASSLVPGETQYF. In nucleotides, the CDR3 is TGTGCCAGCAGCTTGGTTCCCGGGGAGACCCAGTACTTC.

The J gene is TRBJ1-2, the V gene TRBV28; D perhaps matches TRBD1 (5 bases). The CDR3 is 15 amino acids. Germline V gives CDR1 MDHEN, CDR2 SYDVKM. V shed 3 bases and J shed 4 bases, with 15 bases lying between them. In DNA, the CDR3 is TGTGCCAGCAGTTTGTCGGGGGGACCCGTCTATGGCTACACCTTC. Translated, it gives CASSLSGGPVYGYTF.

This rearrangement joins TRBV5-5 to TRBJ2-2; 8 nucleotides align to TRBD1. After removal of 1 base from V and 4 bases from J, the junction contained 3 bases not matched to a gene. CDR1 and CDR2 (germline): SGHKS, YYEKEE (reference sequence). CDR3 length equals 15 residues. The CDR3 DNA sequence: TGTGCCAGCAGCTTGCAGGGGGCGATCACCGGGGAGCTGTTTTTT. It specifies CASSLQGAITGELFF.

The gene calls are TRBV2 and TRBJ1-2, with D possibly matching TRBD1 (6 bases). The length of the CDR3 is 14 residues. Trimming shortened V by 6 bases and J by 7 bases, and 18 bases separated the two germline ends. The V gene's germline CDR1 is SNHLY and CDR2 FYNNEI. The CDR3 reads CASRAEQGLRGYTF. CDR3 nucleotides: TGTGCCAGCAGGGCCGAACAGGGTCTTCGTGGCTACACCTTC. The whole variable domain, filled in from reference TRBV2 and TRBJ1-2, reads EPEVTQTPSHQVTQMGQEVILRCVPISNHLYFYWYRQILGQKVEFLVSFYNNEISEKSEIFDDQFSVERPDGSNFTLKIRSTKLEDSAMYFCASRAEQGLRGYTFGSGTRLTVV.

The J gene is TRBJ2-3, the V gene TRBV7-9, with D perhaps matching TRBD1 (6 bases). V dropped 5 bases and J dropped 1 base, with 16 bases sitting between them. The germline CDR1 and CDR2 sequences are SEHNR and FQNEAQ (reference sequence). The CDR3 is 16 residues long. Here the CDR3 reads CASSTTRQDGTDTQYF. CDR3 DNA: TGTGCCAGCAGCACGACACGACAGGACGGCACAGATACGCAGTATTTT.

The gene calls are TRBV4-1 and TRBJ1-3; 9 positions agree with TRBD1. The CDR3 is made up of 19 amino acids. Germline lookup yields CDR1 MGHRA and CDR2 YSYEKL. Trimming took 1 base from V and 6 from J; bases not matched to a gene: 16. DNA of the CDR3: TGCGCCAGCAGCCAAGGTGGGACAGGGCCGAGTTTAGGAGAAAACACCATATATTTT. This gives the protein CASSQGGTGPSLGENTIYF.

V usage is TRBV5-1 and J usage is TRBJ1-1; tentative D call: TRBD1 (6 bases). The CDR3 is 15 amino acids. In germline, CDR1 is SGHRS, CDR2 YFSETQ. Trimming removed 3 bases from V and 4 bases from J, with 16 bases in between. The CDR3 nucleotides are TGCGCCAGCAGCTCTCTCCGGGACAAAGGCACTGAAGCTTTCTTT. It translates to CASSSLRDKGTEAFF.

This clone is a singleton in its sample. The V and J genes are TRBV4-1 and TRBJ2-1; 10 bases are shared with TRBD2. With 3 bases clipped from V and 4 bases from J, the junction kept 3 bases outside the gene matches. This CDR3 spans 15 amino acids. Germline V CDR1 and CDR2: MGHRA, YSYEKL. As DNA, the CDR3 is TGCGCCAGCAGCCAGAAGCGGGAGGGATACAATGAGCAGTTCTTC. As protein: CASSQKREGYNEQFF.

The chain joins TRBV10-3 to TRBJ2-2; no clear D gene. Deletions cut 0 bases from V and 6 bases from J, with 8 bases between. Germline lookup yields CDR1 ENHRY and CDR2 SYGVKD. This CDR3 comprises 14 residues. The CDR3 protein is CAISESGQAGELFF. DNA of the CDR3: TGTGCCATCAGTGAGTCCGGCCAGGCCGGGGAGCTGTTTTTT.

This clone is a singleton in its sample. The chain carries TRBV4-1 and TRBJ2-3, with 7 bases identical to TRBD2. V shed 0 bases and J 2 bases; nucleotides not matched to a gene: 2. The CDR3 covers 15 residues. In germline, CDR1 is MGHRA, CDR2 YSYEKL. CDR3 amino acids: CASSQESGNTDTQYF. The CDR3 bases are TGCGCCAGCAGCCAAGAAAGCGGGAACACAGATACGCAGTATTTT.

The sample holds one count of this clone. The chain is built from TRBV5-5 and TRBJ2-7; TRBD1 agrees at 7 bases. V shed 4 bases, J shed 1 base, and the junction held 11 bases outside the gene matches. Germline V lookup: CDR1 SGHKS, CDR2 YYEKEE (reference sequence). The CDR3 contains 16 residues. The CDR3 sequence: CASSRDRETLSYEQYF. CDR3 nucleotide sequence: TGTGCCAGCAGCCGCGACAGGGAAACTCTTTCCTACGAGCAGTACTTC.

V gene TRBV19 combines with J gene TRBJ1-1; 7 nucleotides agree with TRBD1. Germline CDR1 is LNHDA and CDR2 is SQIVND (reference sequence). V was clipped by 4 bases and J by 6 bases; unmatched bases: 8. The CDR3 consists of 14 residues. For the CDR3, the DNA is TGTGCCAGTAGTACGGGGACAGATTGGGCTGAAGCTTTCTTT. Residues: CASSTGTDWAEAFF.

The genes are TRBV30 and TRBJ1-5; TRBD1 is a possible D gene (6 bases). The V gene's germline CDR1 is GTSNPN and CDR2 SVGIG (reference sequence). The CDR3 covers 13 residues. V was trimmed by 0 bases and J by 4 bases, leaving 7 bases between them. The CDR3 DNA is TGTGCCTGGAGTGTAGGGGGAAATCAGCCCCAGCATTTT. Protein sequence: CAWSVGGNQPQHF.

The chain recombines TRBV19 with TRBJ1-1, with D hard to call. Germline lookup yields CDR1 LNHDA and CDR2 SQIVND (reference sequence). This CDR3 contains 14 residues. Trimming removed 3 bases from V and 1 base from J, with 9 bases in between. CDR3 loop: CASSIGQPNTEAFF. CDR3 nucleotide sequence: TGTGCCAGTAGTATTGGGCAACCGAACACTGAAGCTTTCTTT.

CDR3: CASSPPGLAGNNEQFF. CDR3 nucleotide sequence: TGCGCCAGCAGCCCACCCGGACTAGCGGGAAACAATGAGCAGTTCTTC. This chain joins TRBV5-1 and TRBJ2-1, with 12 bases fitting TRBD2. Germline CDR1 and CDR2: SGHRS and YFSETQ. CDR3 size: 16 residues. After removal of 4 bases from V and 5 bases from J, the junction contained 7 bases not matched to a gene. The full variable domain, completed using reference TRBV5-1 and TRBJ2-1, is KAGVTQTPRYLIKTRGQQVTLSCSPISGHRSVSWYQQTPGQGLQFLFEYFSETQRNKGNFPGRFSGRQFSNSRSEMNVSTLELGDSALYLCASSPPGLAGNNEQFFGPGTRLTVL.

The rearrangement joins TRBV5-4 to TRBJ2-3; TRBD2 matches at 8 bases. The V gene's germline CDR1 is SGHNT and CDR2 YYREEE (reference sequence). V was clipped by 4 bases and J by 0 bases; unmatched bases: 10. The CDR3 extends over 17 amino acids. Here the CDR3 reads CASSLTAGGPSTDTQYF. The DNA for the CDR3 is TGTGCCAGCAGCCTTACTGCGGGAGGACCTAGCACAGATACGCAGTATTTT.

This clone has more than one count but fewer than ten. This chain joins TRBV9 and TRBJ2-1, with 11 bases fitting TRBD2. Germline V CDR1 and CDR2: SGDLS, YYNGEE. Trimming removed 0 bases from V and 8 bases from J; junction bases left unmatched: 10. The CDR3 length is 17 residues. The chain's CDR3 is CASSVEGSSGRMDEQFF. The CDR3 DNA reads TGTGCCAGCAGCGTAGAGGGATCTAGCGGGAGGATGGATGAGCAGTTCTTC. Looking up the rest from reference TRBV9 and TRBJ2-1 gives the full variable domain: DSGVTQTPKHLITATGQRVTLRCSPRSGDLSVYWYQQSLDQGLQFLIQYYNGEERAKGNILERFSAQQFPDLHSELNLSSLELGDSALYFCASSVEGSSGRMDEQFFGPGTRLTVL.

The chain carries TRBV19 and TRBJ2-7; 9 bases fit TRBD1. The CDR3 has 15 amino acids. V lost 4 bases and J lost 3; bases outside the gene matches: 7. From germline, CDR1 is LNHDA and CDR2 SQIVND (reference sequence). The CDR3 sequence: CASSKGQGYGYEQYF. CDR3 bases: TGTGCCAGTAGTAAAGGACAGGGGTATGGCTACGAGCAGTACTTC.

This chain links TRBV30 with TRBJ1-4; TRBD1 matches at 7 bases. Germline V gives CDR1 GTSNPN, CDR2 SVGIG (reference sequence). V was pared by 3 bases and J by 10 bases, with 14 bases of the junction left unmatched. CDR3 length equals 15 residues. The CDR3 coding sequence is TGTGCCTGGAGCATAGGGGACAGTGCGACCGGAAAACTGTTTTTT. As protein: CAWSIGDSATGKLFF.